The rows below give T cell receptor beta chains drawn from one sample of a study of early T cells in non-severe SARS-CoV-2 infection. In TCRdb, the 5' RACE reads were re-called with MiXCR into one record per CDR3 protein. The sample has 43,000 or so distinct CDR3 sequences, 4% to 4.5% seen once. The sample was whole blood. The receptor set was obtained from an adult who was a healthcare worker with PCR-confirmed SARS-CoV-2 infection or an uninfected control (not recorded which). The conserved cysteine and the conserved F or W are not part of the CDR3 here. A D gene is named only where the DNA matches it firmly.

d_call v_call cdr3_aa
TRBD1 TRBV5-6 ASSRQGQQF
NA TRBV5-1 ASRPSGRYEQY
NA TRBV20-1 SAARGTGGYEQF
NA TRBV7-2 ASSYLGPDTQY
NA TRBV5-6 ASSLAAQGKNYGYT
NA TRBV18 ASSPQGPTASYGYT
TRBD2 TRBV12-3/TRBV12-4 ASGYRGGGDTQY
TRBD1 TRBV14 ASSRDRGRNTIY
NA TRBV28 ASTPSWGWGERADTQY
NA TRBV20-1 SAHRVGEKLF
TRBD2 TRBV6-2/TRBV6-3 ASSYHTGLAGLAHTDTQY
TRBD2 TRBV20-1 SAYSSGLVYEQY
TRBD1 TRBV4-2 ASSQGDSSTLNEQF
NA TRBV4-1 ASSQEGPGGSYNSPLH
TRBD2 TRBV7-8 ASRDGLARDGGELF
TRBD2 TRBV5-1 ASSLRVSGTYNEQF
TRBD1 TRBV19 ASSVGDRLYGYT
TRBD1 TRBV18 ASSPGTGYEQY
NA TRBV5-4 ASSSGTSSYEQY
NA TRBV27 ASSFLNSPLH
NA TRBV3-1 ASSPNIIMNYGYT
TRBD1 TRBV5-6 ASSSGTGFFYNEQF
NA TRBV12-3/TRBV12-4 ASTAGRGQETQY
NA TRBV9 ASSVEPSSYEQY
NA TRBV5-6 ASSLTPGTNEKLF
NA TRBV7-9 ASSSGPKSEQY
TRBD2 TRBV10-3 ATGDSGLARETQY
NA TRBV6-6 ASSYPGTPEGYEQY
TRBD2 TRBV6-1 ASSGLAGDTDTQY
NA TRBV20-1 SARDQGNGYT
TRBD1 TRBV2 ASSEARQGWGGYT
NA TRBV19 ASSTTDYSNQPQH
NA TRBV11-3 ASSLGLDTGELF
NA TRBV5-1 ASSLAGANTGELF
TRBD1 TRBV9 ASSLGDSPNEKLF
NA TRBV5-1 ASSQGIGGVPEAF
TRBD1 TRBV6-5 ASKPGGNYGYT
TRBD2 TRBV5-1 ASSLDIAGAGETQY
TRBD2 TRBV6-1 ASSELAGGPDTQY
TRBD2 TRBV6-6 ASSYPQRGTEVGTQY
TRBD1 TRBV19 ASSRDRAGNEKLF
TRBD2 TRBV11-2 ASSFGTSNEQF
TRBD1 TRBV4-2 ASSQEQGGFSNQPQH
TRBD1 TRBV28 ASSPTGGGELF
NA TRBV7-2 ASSLEPAGELF
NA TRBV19 ASSGMFLPNQPQH
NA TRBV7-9 ASSLRQGTDTQY
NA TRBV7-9 ASSLAGNYGYT
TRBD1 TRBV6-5 ASRPQGNYGYT
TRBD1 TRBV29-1 SVGGQAPSSYEQY
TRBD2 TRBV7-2 ASSMTGTRKDTQY
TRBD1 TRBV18 ASSPLGTANTGELF
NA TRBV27 ASSLGALDNTEAF
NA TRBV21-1 ASRPNGRRNTEAF
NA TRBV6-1 ASRRDRRYEQY
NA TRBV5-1 ASSLWGGQETQY
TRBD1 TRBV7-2 ASSWGQGIDEQY
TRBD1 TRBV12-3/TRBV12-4 ASSPPGGINTEAF
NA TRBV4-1 ASSQWVFLTDTQY
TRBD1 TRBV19 ASSILDRVAGYT